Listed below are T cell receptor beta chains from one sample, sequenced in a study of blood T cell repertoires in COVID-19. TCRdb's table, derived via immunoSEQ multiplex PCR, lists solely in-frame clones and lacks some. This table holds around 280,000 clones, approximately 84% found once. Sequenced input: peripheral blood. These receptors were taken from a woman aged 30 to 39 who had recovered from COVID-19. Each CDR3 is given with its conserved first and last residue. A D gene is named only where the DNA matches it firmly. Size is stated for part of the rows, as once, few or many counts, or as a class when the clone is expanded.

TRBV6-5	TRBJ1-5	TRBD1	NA	CASSFSQTGGQPQHF	TGTGCCAGCAGTTTCAGCCAGACAGGGGGCCAGCCCCAGCATTTT
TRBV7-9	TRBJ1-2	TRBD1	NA	CASSRDSYLGYTF	TGTGCCAGCAGCCGGGACAGCTACTTGGGCTACACCTTC
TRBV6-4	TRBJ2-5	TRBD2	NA	CASRVRVGLAGGPSQETQYF	TGTGCCAGCAGGGTCCGAGTGGGACTAGCGGGGGGGCCAAGCCAAGAGACCCAGTACTTC
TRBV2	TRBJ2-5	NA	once	CASIPGGGETQYF	TGTGCCAGCATCCCTGGGGGAGGAGAGACCCAGTACTTC
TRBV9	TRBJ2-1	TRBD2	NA	CASSDYSGSASGNDNNEQFF	TGTGCCAGCAGCGATTACAGCGGGTCGGCTAGCGGGAACGATAACAATGAGCAGTTCTTC
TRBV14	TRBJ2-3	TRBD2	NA	CASSQDLAGTDTQYF	TGTGCCAGCAGCCAAGATCTAGCGGGCACAGATACGCAGTATTTT
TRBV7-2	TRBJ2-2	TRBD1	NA	CASRGTGMIGELFF	TGTGCCAGCAGGGGGACAGGGATGATCGGGGAGCTGTTTTTT
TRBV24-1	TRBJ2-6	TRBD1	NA	CATSEGTGGTGANVLTF	TGTGCCACCAGTGAAGGGACAGGGGGCACGGGGGCCAACGTCCTGACTTTC
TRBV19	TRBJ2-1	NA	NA	CASKIQKNGYNEQFF	TGTGCCAGTAAGATACAGAAAAACGGTTACAATGAGCAGTTCTTC
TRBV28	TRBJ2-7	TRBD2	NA	CASSPFFRQREGQHEQYF	TGTGCCAGCAGTCCCTTTTTCAGACAGCGGGAGGGCCAACACGAGCAGTACTTC
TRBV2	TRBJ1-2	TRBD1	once	CASSGTGKANYGYTF	TGTGCCAGCAGTGGGACAGGGAAAGCTAACTATGGCTACACCTTC
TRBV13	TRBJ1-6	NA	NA	CASSLQGRSYNSPLHF	TGTGCCAGCAGCTTACAGGGCCGCTCCTATAATTCACCCCTCCACTTT
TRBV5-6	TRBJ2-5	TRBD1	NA	CASSQTGGEETQYF	TGTGCCAGCAGCCAGACAGGGGGTGAAGAGACCCAGTACTTC
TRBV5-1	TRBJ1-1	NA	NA	CASSRASSNTEAFF	TGCGCCAGCAGCCGTGCCAGTTCCAACACTGAAGCTTTCTTT
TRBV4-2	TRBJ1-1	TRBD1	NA	CASSQDEGANTEAFF	TGTGCCAGCAGCCAAGATGAGGGGGCGAACACTGAAGCTTTCTTT
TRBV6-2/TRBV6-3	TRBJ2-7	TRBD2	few	CASSSGTRAYEQYF	TGTGCCAGCAGTTCGGGGACTAGGGCCTACGAGCAGTACTTC
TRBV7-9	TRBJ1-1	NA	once	CASSLGTEWAEAFF	TGTGCCAGCAGCTTAGGGACAGAATGGGCTGAAGCTTTCTTT
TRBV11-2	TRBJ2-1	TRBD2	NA	CATSGLAGVLDEQFF	TGTGCCACCTCCGGACTAGCGGGAGTCTTGGATGAGCAGTTCTTC
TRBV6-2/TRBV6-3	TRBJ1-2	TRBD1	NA	CASSSRTGGYYGYTF	TGTGCCAGCAGTTCGAGGACAGGGGGGTACTATGGCTACACCTTC
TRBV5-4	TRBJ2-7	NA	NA	CASNPGDRDYEQYF	TGTGCCAGCAACCCCGGAGACAGAGACTACGAGCAGTACTTC
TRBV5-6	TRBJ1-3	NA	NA	CASSLDLGNTIYF	TGTGCCAGCAGCTTGGATCTTGGAAACACCATATATTTT
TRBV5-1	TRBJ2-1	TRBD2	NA	CASSLGAGGPSSYNEQFF	TGCGCCAGCAGCTTGGGAGCGGGAGGGCCGAGCTCCTACAATGAGCAGTTCTTC
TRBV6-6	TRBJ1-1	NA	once	CASREDGNTEAFF	TGTGCCAGCAGGGAGGACGGGAACACTGAAGCTTTCTTT
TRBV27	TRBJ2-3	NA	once	CASSPSTDTQYF	TGTGCCAGCAGTCCGAGCACAGATACGCAGTATTTT
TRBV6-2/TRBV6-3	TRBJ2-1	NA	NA	CASSPTSSYNEQFF	TGTGCCAGCAGTCCAACTAGCTCCTACAATGAGCAGTTCTTC
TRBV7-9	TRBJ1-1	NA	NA	CASSLEGGTEAFF	TGTGCCAGCAGCTTAGAGGGGGGGACTGAAGCTTTCTTT
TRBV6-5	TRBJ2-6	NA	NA	CASSRGGSGANVLTF	TGTGCCAGCAGTCGAGGGGGCTCTGGGGCCAACGTCCTGACTTTC
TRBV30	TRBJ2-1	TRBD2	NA	CAWSGLAGATPYNEQFF	TGTGCCTGGAGTGGGCTAGCGGGGGCCACTCCTTACAATGAGCAGTTCTTC
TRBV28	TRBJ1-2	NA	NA	CASSSFSGYTF	TGTGCCAGCAGTTCTTTCTCGGGCTACACCTTC
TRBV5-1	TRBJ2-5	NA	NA	CASSLERRETQYF	TGCGCCAGCAGCTTGGAACGGAGAGAGACCCAGTACTTC
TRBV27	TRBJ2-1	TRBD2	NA	CASRPGTSSVNEQFF	TGTGCCAGCAGACCCGGGACTAGCTCGGTGAATGAGCAGTTCTTC
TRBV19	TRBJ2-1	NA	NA	CASRLTAATNEQFF	TGTGCCAGTCGACTAACCGCCGCAACAAATGAGCAGTTCTTC
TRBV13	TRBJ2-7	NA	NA	CASAQSPSYEQYF	TGTGCCAGCGCACAAAGTCCCTCCTACGAGCAGTACTTC
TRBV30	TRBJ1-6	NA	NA	CAWSVSGGFGSPLHF	TGTGCCTGGAGTGTAAGTGGGGGGTTTGGTTCACCCCTCCACTTT
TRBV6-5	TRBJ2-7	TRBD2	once	CASSPRTSGNYEQYF	TGTGCCAGCAGTCCGCGGACTAGCGGGAATTACGAGCAGTACTTC
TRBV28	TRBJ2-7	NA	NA	CASSWTALGEQYF	TGTGCCAGCAGTTGGACAGCCCTAGGGGAGCAGTACTTC
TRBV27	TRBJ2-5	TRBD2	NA	CASGGWTSGQETQYF	TGTGCCAGCGGGGGGTGGACTAGCGGACAAGAGACCCAGTACTTC
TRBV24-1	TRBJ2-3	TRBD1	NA	CATSDSGTASTDTQYF	TGTGCCACCAGTGATTCCGGGACAGCTAGCACAGATACGCAGTATTTT
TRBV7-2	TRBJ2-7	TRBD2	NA	CASSFSGSHEQYF	TGTGCCAGCAGCTTCAGCGGGAGCCACGAGCAGTACTTC
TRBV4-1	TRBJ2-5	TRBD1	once	CASIATPDREYF	TGCGCCAGCATAGCAACCCCGGACAGGGAATACTTC
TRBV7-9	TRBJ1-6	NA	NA	CASSATGRGYNSPLHF	TGTGCCAGCAGCGCCACAGGGCGGGGGTATAATTCACCCCTCCACTTT
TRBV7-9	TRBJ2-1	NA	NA	CASSLERSTYNEQFF	TGTGCCAGCAGCTTAGAGCGGAGCACCTACAATGAGCAGTTCTTC
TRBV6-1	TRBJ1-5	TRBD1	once	CASSRQGNQPQHF	TGTGCCAGCAGTAGACAGGGGAATCAGCCCCAGCATTTT
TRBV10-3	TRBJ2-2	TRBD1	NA	CATKGQGNTGELFF	TGTGCCACCAAGGGACAGGGAAACACCGGGGAGCTGTTTTTT
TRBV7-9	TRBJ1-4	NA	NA	CASSLGIEKLFF	TGTGCCAGCAGCTTAGGTATTGAAAAACTGTTTTTT
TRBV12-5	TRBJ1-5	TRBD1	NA	CASGHGQDNQPQHF	TGTGCTAGTGGCCACGGACAGGACAATCAGCCCCAGCATTTT
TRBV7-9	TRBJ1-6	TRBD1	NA	CASSQSTGGASPLHF	TGTGCCAGCAGCCAATCGACAGGGGGCGCTTCACCCCTCCACTTT
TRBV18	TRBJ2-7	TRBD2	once	CASSPGLDGEQYF	TGTGCCAGCTCACCGGGACTAGATGGAGAGCAGTACTTC
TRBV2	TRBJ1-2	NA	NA	CASRGGGPRQYGYTF	TGTGCCAGCAGGGGAGGGGGACCCAGGCAATATGGCTACACCTTC
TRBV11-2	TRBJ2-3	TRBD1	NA	CASSRDRGSDTQYF	TGTGCCAGCAGCCGGGACAGGGGTTCAGATACGCAGTATTTT
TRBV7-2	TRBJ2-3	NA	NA	CASSLAGANTDTQYF	TGTGCCAGCAGCTTAGCGGGGGCGAACACAGATACGCAGTATTTT
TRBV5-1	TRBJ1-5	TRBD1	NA	CASSEDRDQPQHF	TGCGCCAGCAGCGAAGACAGGGATCAGCCCCAGCATTTT
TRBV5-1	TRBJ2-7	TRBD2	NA	CASSLAGRSSYEQYF	TGCGCCAGCAGCTTGGCCGGGAGGAGCTCCTACGAGCAGTACTTC
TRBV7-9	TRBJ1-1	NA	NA	CASSLGSSGANTEAFF	TGTGCCAGCAGCTTAGGGTCCTCAGGGGCGAACACTGAAGCTTTCTTT
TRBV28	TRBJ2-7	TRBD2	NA	CASSVLAGEGYEQYF	TGTGCCAGCAGTGTTCTAGCGGGAGAGGGCTACGAGCAGTACTTC